A selection of T cell receptor beta chains follows, all from one sample in a study of shared clonotypes between healthy human individuals. The repertoire was sequenced with immunoSEQ multiplex PCR; TCRdb's copy has only in-frame clones and lacks some. Among roughly 300,000 clones listed, less than 75% were seen once. Sequenced sample: memory CD4+ T cells sorted from blood. These receptors were collected from a man between 25 and 39 years old in good health. Both conserved end residues are part of each CDR3. D genes are given only for firm matches. Clone size is stated in some rows and not others, as once, few, many or a class when expanded.

.	once	TRBJ2-5	TRBV11-2	TGTGCCAGCAGCTTAAGGCTAGCGACCCAAGAGACCCAGTACTTC	CASSLRLATQETQYF
TRBD2	few	TRBJ2-2	TRBV10-1	TGCGCCAGCAGTGTAGCGGGAGGAACCGGGGAGCTGTTTTTT	CASSVAGGTGELFF
.	.	TRBJ2-7	TRBV27	TGTGCCAGCAGTTTAACGGGAGCTACCGAGCAGTACTTC	CASSLTGATEQYF
.	few	TRBJ1-1	TRBV11-2	TGTGCCAGCAGCTTAATGGACAAGAACACTGAAGCTTTCTTT	CASSLMDKNTEAFF
.	few	TRBJ2-2	TRBV5-4	TGTGCCAGCAGCTTAGGAGTCCGAAACACCGGGGAGCTGTTTTTT	CASSLGVRNTGELFF
.	.	TRBJ2-1	TRBV18	TGTGCCAGCTCACCCGCCGACTTGCAGCAGTTCTTC	CASSPADLQQFF
TRBD2	.	TRBJ2-1	TRBV10-1	TGCGCCAGCAGTGACCTTAGAAGTCCGGGACTAGCGGGAGTGGGTCATAATGAGCAGTTCTTC	CASSDLRSPGLAGVGHNEQFF
TRBD2	.	TRBJ2-3	TRBV6-1	TGTGCCAGCAGCCTAGCGGGGTCCGGGGCAGATACGCAGTATTTT	CASSLAGSGADTQYF
.	few	TRBJ1-3	TRBV14	TGTGCCAGCAGCCAGAATCACTGGTCTGGAAACACCATATATTTT	CASSQNHWSGNTIYF
.	.	TRBJ2-5	TRBV10-3	TGTGCCATCAGGGACAGCGGACAAAAAGAGACCCAGTACTTC	CAIRDSGQKETQYF
.	.	TRBJ1-2	TRBV7-9	TGTGCCAGCAGCCCGTCAGGACAAACTAACTATGGCTACACCTTC	CASSPSGQTNYGYTF
TRBD2	.	TRBJ2-7	TRBV5-4	TGTGCCAGCAGCTTGGCCCAGCGGGAAGGATACGAGCAGTACTTC	CASSLAQREGYEQYF
TRBD2	.	TRBJ2-3	TRBV5-1	TGCGCCAGCAGCTTAAGCGGGGGTTACGCAGATACGCAGTATTTT	CASSLSGGYADTQYF
.	.	TRBJ2-1	TRBV7-2	TGTGCCAGCAGCTTAGACGGGAGTAGTTATGGTGAGCAGTTCTTC	CASSLDGSSYGEQFF
.	.	TRBJ2-2	TRBV6-1	TGTGCCAGCAGTGAACTGATGAACACCGGGGAGCTGTTTTTT	CASSELMNTGELFF
.	.	TRBJ1-1	TRBV5-1	TGCGCCAGCAGCTTGTTGGGGTCGAGTGGGATGAACACTGAAGCTTTCTTT	CASSLLGSSGMNTEAFF